Below, 28 T cell receptor beta chains from the same sample are listed, as sequenced in a study of T cell responses to AZD1222 COVID-19 vaccine. Some clones are missing from TCRdb's copy, which holds only in-frame ones; the method was immunoSEQ multiplex PCR. The table shows more than 110,000 clones, with approximately 83% occurring only once. Sequenced material: peripheral blood, taken on day 0 of AZD1222 vaccination. These receptors all come from an adult in good health.

This chain connects TRBV25-1 to TRBJ1-1; a weak D match, TRBD1 (5 bases). Germline CDR1 is MGHDK and CDR2 is SYGVNS. Trimming stripped 5 bases from V and 1 base from J, with 11 bases between. The CDR3 runs to 14 residues. The CDR3, as DNA: TGTGCCAGCAGTTGGGGGGGAGAGAACACTGAAGCTTTCTTT. It yields the protein CASSWGGENTEAFF. The full variable domain, completed using reference TRBV25-1 and TRBJ1-1, is EADIYQTPRYLVIGTGKKITLECSQTMGHDKMYWYQQDPGMELHLIHYSYGVNSTEKGDLSSESTVSRIRTEHFPLTLESARPSHTSQYLCASSWGGENTEAFFGQGTRLTVV.

The chain joins TRBV18 to TRBJ1-2, with a tentative D call TRBD1 (6 bases). CDR3 length equals 13 residues. Germline V gene data show CDR1 as KGHSH and CDR2 as LQKENI. Trimming took off 6 bases at V and 8 bases at J, with 16 bases between the two ends. CDR3 in DNA: TGTGCCAGCTCCCCCGGACAGTCACTAGGCTACACCTTC. Translating it yields CASSPGQSLGYTF.

This sequence joins TRBV3-1 (or the pseudogene TRBV3-2) and TRBJ1-2; 8 bases line up with TRBD1. The J segment lost 3 bases and the V segment lost 4 bases, leaving 4 bases of the junction unmatched. Germline CDR1 reads LGHDT; CDR2 reads YNNKEL (reference sequence). The CDR3 spans 14 residues. CDR3 region: CASSRTGGHYGYTF. CDR3 sequence (DNA): TGTGCCAGCAGCCGTACAGGGGGACACTATGGCTACACCTTC.

The V gene is TRBV18, the J gene TRBJ2-7; TRBD1 is a possible D gene (6 bases). Germline V CDR1 and CDR2: KGHSH, LQKENI. The CDR3 is 17 amino acids. V was shortened by 0 bases and J by 1 base, with 16 bases between the two germline ends. The CDR3 loop reads CASSPPPQGPDSYEQYF. In DNA, the CDR3 is TGTGCCAGCTCACCACCCCCGCAGGGGCCCGATTCCTACGAGCAGTACTTC.

The V and J genes are TRBV6-1 and TRBJ2-7; no reliable D call. The CDR3 covers 12 residues. Germline V gene lookup returns CDR1 MNHNS and CDR2 SASEGT. The V gene lost 3 bases and the J gene lost 7 bases, with 10 bases spanning the gap. The CDR3 spells CASSDPAREQYF. The CDR3 DNA sequence: TGTGCCAGCAGTGACCCGGCGCGGGAGCAGTACTTC.

This sequence joins TRBV2 and TRBJ1-4; D ambiguous. With 4 bases removed from V and 7 bases from J, the gap between germline ends came to 13 bases. This CDR3 contains 14 residues. In germline, CDR1 is SNHLY, CDR2 FYNNEI. This CDR3 reads CASSGSHGSEKLFF. The CDR3 DNA reads as TGTGCCAGCAGTGGAAGCCATGGGAGTGAAAAACTGTTTTTT. Complete variable domain (other parts from reference TRBV2 and TRBJ1-4): EPEVTQTPSHQVTQMGQEVILRCVPISNHLYFYWYRQILGQKVEFLVSFYNNEISEKSEIFDDQFSVERPDGSNFTLKIRSTKLEDSAMYFCASSGSHGSEKLFFGSGTQLSVL.

The chain couples TRBV24-1 to TRBJ2-1; tentatively, D is TRBD2 (5 bases). Deletions cut 3 bases from V and 3 bases from J, with 11 bases between. Germline V lookup: CDR1 KGHDR, CDR2 SFDVKD. CDR3 length: 15 amino acids. CDR3 sequence reads: CATSDPNRDYNEQFF. The DNA for the CDR3 is TGTGCCACCAGTGATCCAAACCGGGACTACAATGAGCAGTTCTTC.

The chain recombines TRBV5-1 with TRBJ1-1, with 9 positions matching TRBD1. The CDR3 runs 13 residues. CDR1 and CDR2 (germline): SGHRS, YFSETQ. V lost 4 bases to trimming and J lost 6 bases; unmatched junction nucleotides: 4. The CDR3 nucleotides are TGCGCCAGCAGCGTACAGGGGGCCCCTGAAGCTTTCTTT. This encodes CASSVQGAPEAFF.

With regard to this clone: An end of the junction does not agree with germline; a read error may underlie this. This chain links TRBV2 with TRBJ2-4; D remains ambiguous. In germline, CDR1 is SNHLY, CDR2 FYNNEI. CDR3 length: 13 amino acids. The CDR3 here is CASSVSAENIQYF. Here the CDR3 DNA reads TGTGCCAGCAGTGTTTCAGCCGAAAACATTCAGTACTTC.

CDR3 coding DNA: TGTGCCAGCAGTGAGGGGGGGTGGAAGAGTACTGGAAACACCATATATTTT. Translating it yields CASSEGGWKSTGNTIYF. The rearrangement joins TRBV6-1 to TRBJ1-3; possibly TRBD1 for D (5 bases). The CDR3 length is 17 residues. V was trimmed by 3 bases and J by 2 bases, leaving 17 bases between them. Per the germline V gene, CDR1 is MNHNS and CDR2 is SASEGT.

A single count supports this clone. The chain has TRBV27 and TRBJ1-6; D gene uncertain. Trimming stripped 3 bases from V and 8 bases from J, with 11 bases between. This CDR3 has 14 amino acids. Per germline, CDR1 MNHEY and CDR2 SMNVEV (reference sequence). CDR3 amino acids: CASSFPGFDSPLHF. CDR3 nucleotides: TGTGCCAGCAGTTTCCCGGGATTCGATTCACCCCTCCACTTT.

This clone appeared once. This chain joins TRBV6-5 and TRBJ1-3, with 7 bases fitting TRBD1. Germline loops: CDR1 MNHEY, CDR2 SVGAGI. Germline trimming cut 5 bases from V and 2 bases from J; bases unmatched to any gene: 6. The CDR3 runs 15 residues. CDR3 DNA: TGTGCCAGCAGTCCCCAGGGGGGGCCTGGAAACACCATATATTTT. It is translated as CASSPQGGPGNTIYF.

The CDR3 DNA reads as TGCGCCAGCAGCTTGGCCGCGGGACAGGGGGCGATTGAGCAGTACTTC. It specifies CASSLAAGQGAIEQYF. The chain carries TRBV5-1 and TRBJ2-7, with TRBD1 matching over 12 bases. Germline V gives CDR1 SGHRS, CDR2 YFSETQ. The CDR3 runs to 16 residues. V was clipped by 0 bases and J by 7 bases; unmatched bases: 8.

The chain joins TRBV2 to TRBJ2-2, with TRBD1 as a possible D gene (5 bases). This CDR3 has 15 amino acids. In germline, CDR1 is SNHLY, CDR2 FYNNEI. Trimming cost V 8 bases and J 4 bases, with 17 bases left between them. The CDR3: CASGEGVFGTGELFF. The CDR3 nucleotides read TGTGCCAGCGGGGAAGGGGTCTTTGGCACCGGGGAGCTGTTTTTT.

This sequence joins TRBV27 and TRBJ1-6; maybe TRBD1 (6 bases). The length of the CDR3 is 14 residues. The germline V gene encodes CDR1 MNHEY and CDR2 SMNVEV (reference sequence). V lost 2 bases and J lost 9, with 11 bases in between. The CDR3 nucleotides are TGTGCCAGCAGTTTAGAACAGGGTGGTTCACCCCTCCACTTT. This gives the protein CASSLEQGGSPLHF.

The V call is TRBV13, the J call TRBJ2-3; D uncertain. Per germline, CDR1 PRHDT and CDR2 FYEKMQ (reference sequence). V was trimmed by 5 bases and J by 2 bases, leaving 8 bases between them. This CDR3 is 13 amino acids long. The CDR3 DNA is TGTGCCAGCAGCCCCCGTACCACAGATACGCAGTATTTT. It translates to CASSPRTTDTQYF.

This clone has a handful of counts. The chain links TRBV28 to TRBJ1-5; D is uncertain. The CDR3 consists of 15 residues. Deletions cut 4 bases from V and 4 bases from J, with 14 bases between. Germline CDR1 is MDHEN and CDR2 is SYDVKM. The CDR3 here is CASSSPSPQNQPQHF. As DNA, the CDR3 is TGTGCCAGCAGTTCCCCAAGTCCCCAAAATCAGCCCCAGCATTTT.

The chain carries TRBV7-9 and TRBJ2-5; possibly TRBD1 for D (6 bases). V was trimmed by 5 bases and J by 1 base, leaving 8 bases between them. The CDR3 spans 13 residues. Germline V gives CDR1 SEHNR, CDR2 FQNEAQ (reference sequence). Here the CDR3 DNA reads TGTGCCAGCAGCCCAGGGGTCCAAGAGACCCAGTACTTC. Its protein is CASSPGVQETQYF.

This sequence joins TRBV7-8 and TRBJ2-1; 8 positions match TRBD2. CDR3 length: 16 amino acids. Germline CDR1 reads SGHVS; CDR2 reads FQNEAQ. V trimming: 2 bases; J trimming: 0 bases; junction bases outside the gene matches: 3. The CDR3 bases are TGTGCCAGCAGCTTAACTAGCGGCCTCTCCTACAATGAGCAGTTCTTC. Translation gives CASSLTSGLSYNEQFF. The complete variable domain, with remaining parts taken from reference TRBV7-8 and TRBJ2-1, reads GAGVSQSPRYKVAKRGQDVALRCDPISGHVSLFWYQQALGQGPEFLTYFQNEAQLDKSGLPSDRFFAERPEGSVSTLKIQRTQQEDSAVYLCASSLTSGLSYNEQFFGPGTRLTVL.

In DNA form, the CDR3 reads TGTGCCAGCAGTCCCTGGGGGGGCGGTAATTCACCCCTCCACTTT. Translation: CASSPWGGGNSPLHF. The rearrangement joins TRBV28 to TRBJ1-6; D is possibly TRBD1 (6 bases). Trimming took 5 bases from V and 6 from J, leaving 14 bases between them. Germline loops: CDR1 MDHEN, CDR2 SYDVKM. This CDR3 has 15 amino acids.

The chain combines TRBV5-4 with TRBJ2-3; the match to TRBD2 covers 9 bases. The CDR3 is 15 amino acids. V lost 6 bases to trimming and J lost 3 bases; unmatched junction nucleotides: 8. CDR1 is SGHNT, CDR2 YYREEE, per germline (reference sequence). CDR3: CASTVSGSGTDTQYF. CDR3 coding DNA: TGTGCCAGCACCGTTAGCGGGAGCGGAACAGATACGCAGTATTTT.

This chain connects TRBV6-6 to TRBJ1-1; the D gene is possibly TRBD1 (6 bases). The CDR3 has 20 residues. Between the trimmed V and J ends, which lost 6 bases and 3 bases, there was a span of 32 bases. The germline CDR1 and CDR2 sequences are MNHNY and SVGAGI (reference sequence). The CDR3 reads CASSLTCQGPPFVLDTEAFF. The DNA for the CDR3 is TGTGCCAGCAGCCTAACCTGTCAGGGGCCGCCCTTTGTTTTGGACACTGAAGCTTTCTTT.

This clone has just a few counts. This chain joins TRBV29-1 and TRBJ2-1; unclear D gene. Germline V gene sequence: CDR1 SQVTM, CDR2 ANQGSEA. This CDR3 has 13 residues. V was shortened by 4 bases and J by 3 bases, with 10 bases between the two germline ends. The CDR3 loop is CSVAPTDYNEQFF. Written as DNA, the CDR3 is TGCAGCGTTGCACCGACGGACTACAATGAGCAGTTCTTC.

The chain couples TRBV10-2 to TRBJ1-2; 7 bases fit TRBD1. CDR1 and CDR2 (germline): WSHSY, SAAADI. The CDR3 covers 15 residues. The V gene end was trimmed by 10 bases and the J gene end by 5 bases; junction bases not matched to a gene: 16. The CDR3 DNA reads TGCGCCATTCGCTTATCCGGGACAGAAGAATATGGCTACACCTTC. It encodes CAIRLSGTEEYGYTF.

In DNA form, the CDR3 reads TGTGCCAGCAGCGGGGGGGAGAACTATGGCTACACCTTC. It specifies CASSGGENYGYTF. The rearrangement uses TRBV7-2 and TRBJ1-2; possibly TRBD1 for D (5 bases). This CDR3 is built from 13 residues. V was cut by 5 bases and J by 2 bases, with 9 bases left in between. Germline V gene data show CDR1 as SGHTA and CDR2 as FQGNSA.

This clone was detected once. The chain has TRBV7-2 and TRBJ1-5, with 7 bases identical to TRBD1. The junction had 10 bases not matched to a gene; V was cut back by 6 bases and J by 5 bases. The germline V gene encodes CDR1 SGHTA and CDR2 FQGNSA. There are 15 residues in the CDR3. The CDR3 sequence: CASSSRGGGDQPQHF. CDR3 nucleotide sequence: TGTGCCAGCAGTTCCCGTGGAGGGGGCGATCAGCCCCAGCATTTT.

The V and J genes are TRBV10-3 and TRBJ1-1; possibly TRBD1 for D (5 bases). The CDR3 runs to 12 residues. Germline V lookup: CDR1 ENHRY, CDR2 SYGVKD. V was shortened by 6 bases and J by 6 bases, with 11 bases between the two germline ends. Written as DNA, the CDR3 is TGTGCCATCAGACCCGACAGATCTGAAGCTTTCTTT. Translated: CAIRPDRSEAFF.

This clone was recorded once. The chain carries TRBV7-9 and TRBJ2-1; D remains unclear. This CDR3 contains 12 residues. V lost 4 bases and J lost 8, with 9 bases in between. Germline V lookup: CDR1 SEHNR, CDR2 FQNEAQ (reference sequence). The CDR3 region has the DNA TGTGCCAGCAGCTCAACGTGGGATGAGCAGTTCTTC. Encoded protein: CASSSTWDEQFF.